Listed below are T cell receptor beta chains from one sample, sequenced in a study of PD-1 blockade in classical Hodgkin lymphoma. Repertoires were generated with immunoSEQ multiplex PCR, while TCRdb's copy carries only in-frame clones and drops some. The sample lists roughly 96,000 clones; about 92% were seen once. The sequencing here drew on peripheral blood mononuclear cells (PBMCs), taken before the fourth cycle of nivolumab. The receptors stem from a human donor with classical Hodgkin lymphoma. Both conserved end residues are part of each CDR3. A D gene is named only where the DNA matches it firmly. Clone size is stated in some rows and not others, as once, few, many or a class when expanded.

>TRBV6-6|-|TRBD1|TRBJ2-3
CASGTGGGPDTQYF
TGTGCCAGTGGGACAGGGGGCGGCCCAGATACGCAGTATTTT
>TRBV25-1|-|-|TRBJ2-1
CASSESRYNEQFF
TGTGCCAGCAGTGAATCCAGGTACAATGAGCAGTTCTTC
>TRBV28|-|-|TRBJ2-6
CASSFLDALGDHSGANVLTF
TGTGCCAGCAGTTTCTTAGACGCTCTCGGTGATCACTCTGGGGCCAACGTCCTGACTTTC
>TRBV5-4|-|-|TRBJ2-4
CASSLPLVDIQYF
TGTGCCAGCAGCTTGCCTCTGGTGGACATTCAGTACTTC
>TRBV28|-|-|TRBJ2-4
CASSLWARRKSSPGPSFHKNIQYF
TGTGCCAGCAGTTTATGGGCTCGGCGGAAGTCCTCACCGGGACCTTCGTTCCACAAAAACATTCAGTACTTC
>TRBV5-6|-|-|TRBJ2-7
CASSYGGQNYEQYF
TGTGCCAGCAGCTATGGAGGGCAGAACTACGAGCAGTACTTC
>TRBV10-1|-|TRBD1|TRBJ1-4
CASSDGTGPEKLFF
TGCGCCAGCAGTGATGGGACAGGGCCTGAAAAACTGTTTTTT
>TRBV27|-|TRBD2|TRBJ2-1
CASSFLTSGRASEQFF
TGTGCCAGCAGTTTTCTGACTAGCGGGAGGGCATCTGAGCAGTTCTTC
>TRBV28|once|-|TRBJ1-1
CASSIMPQNTEAFF
TGTGCCAGCAGTATCATGCCCCAGAACACTGAAGCTTTCTTT
>TRBV30|-|-|TRBJ2-7
CAWSVRRRNVHEQYF
TGTGCCTGGAGTGTACGACGTAGGAACGTCCACGAGCAGTACTTC
>TRBV2|-|TRBD1|TRBJ2-7
CASRPGTGVVYEQYF
TGTGCCAGCAGGCCCGGGACAGGGGTAGTATACGAGCAGTACTTC
>TRBV6-1|-|TRBD1|TRBJ1-2
CASSEGTVNYGYTF
TGTGCCAGCAGTGAGGGGACAGTAAACTATGGCTACACCTTC
>TRBV5-1|-|TRBD1|TRBJ2-5
CASRSGTGDETQYF
TGCGCCAGCAGAAGCGGGACAGGGGACGAGACCCAGTACTTC
>TRBV5-5|-|-|TRBJ1-3
CASSFTPSSGNTIYF
TGTGCCAGCAGCTTCACACCGAGCTCTGGAAACACCATATATTTT
>TRBV27|-|TRBD1|TRBJ1-4
CASMRRDRVNEKLFF
TGTGCCAGCATGCGGAGGGACAGAGTTAATGAAAAACTGTTTTTT
>TRBV6-1|-|-|TRBJ2-7
CASSVTASYEQYF
TGTGCCAGCAGTGTAACGGCGTCCTACGAGCAGTACTTC
>TRBV11-2|-|-|TRBJ2-7
CASSLARGGQAAYEQYF
TGTGCCAGCAGCTTAGCCCGCGGCGGGCAGGCTGCCTACGAGCAGTACTTC
>TRBV13|-|-|TRBJ2-4
CASSPRGLLAKNIQYF
TGTGCCAGCAGCCCCAGGGGTCTTCTGGCCAAAAACATTCAGTACTTC
>TRBV10-3|-|-|TRBJ1-1
CAISDSTDMNTEAFF
TGTGCCATCAGTGACTCGACAGACATGAACACTGAAGCTTTCTTT
>TRBV4-1|-|TRBD2|TRBJ2-2
CASSQGAFLAGGTGELFF
TGCGCCAGCAGCCAAGGAGCCTTTCTAGCGGGAGGTACCGGGGAGCTGTTTTTT
>TRBV9|-|TRBD1|TRBJ1-1
CASSADRGAHTEAFF
TGTGCCAGCAGCGCCGACAGGGGGGCTCACACTGAAGCTTTCTTT
>TRBV5-6|-|-|TRBJ1-1
CASSTWDSYRAFF
TGTGCCAGCAGCACATGGGACTCCTATAGGGCTTTCTTT
>TRBV25-1|-|TRBD1|TRBJ2-5
CASSVGQGNGETQYF
TGTGCCAGCAGTGTCGGACAGGGAAATGGAGAGACCCAGTACTTC
>TRBV5-4|-|-|TRBJ2-7
CASSLEAWGNEQYF
TGTGCCAGCAGCTTGGAGGCGTGGGGGAACGAGCAGTACTTC
>TRBV28|-|-|TRBJ1-2
CASSLGGLILYGYTF
TGTGCCAGCAGTTTGGGGGGCCTCATCCTCTATGGCTACACCTTC
>TRBV2|-|-|TRBJ2-1
CASSDRASYNEQFF
TGTGCCAGCAGTGACAGGGCGTCCTACAATGAGCAGTTCTTC
>TRBV7-9|-|TRBD2|TRBJ2-3
CASTSGRALDTQYF
TGTGCCAGCACCAGCGGGAGGGCCCTGGATACGCAGTATTTT
>TRBV28|-|-|TRBJ2-7
CASSLSGETYEQYF
TGTGCCAGCAGTTTATCTGGGGAGACCTACGAGCAGTACTTC
>TRBV7-6|-|-|TRBJ2-7
CASSHGLRSYEQYF
TGTGCCAGCAGCCATGGCCTCCGGTCCTACGAGCAGTACTTC
>TRBV30|once|TRBD2|TRBJ2-7
CAWSTGLAGSEQYF
TGTGCCTGGAGTACGGGACTAGCGGGAAGCGAGCAGTACTTC
>TRBV5-8|-|TRBD2|TRBJ2-2
CASSLRLAGAPTGELFF
TGTGCCAGCAGCCTGAGACTAGCGGGGGCCCCCACCGGGGAGCTGTTTTTT
>TRBV7-9|-|-|TRBJ1-2
CASSRPSVYGYTF
TGTGCCAGCAGCCGACCAAGTGTCTATGGCTACACCTTC
>TRBV2|-|-|TRBJ1-1
CASRKSSRPEAFF
TGTGCCAGCAGGAAAAGCTCCAGGCCAGAAGCTTTCTTT
>TRBV27|once|-|TRBJ2-7
CASSLLGRYEQYF
TGTGCCAGCAGTTTATTGGGCAGATACGAGCAGTACTTC
>TRBV27|-|-|TRBJ2-2
CASRLTYSNTGELFF
TGTGCCAGCAGATTAACCTACTCGAACACCGGGGAGCTGTTTTTT
>TRBV11-1|-|-|TRBJ2-2
CASSPREVVGELFF
TGTGCCAGCAGCCCCCGTGAGGTGGTCGGGGAGCTGTTTTTT
>TRBV11-1|-|-|TRBJ2-5
CASSIIVQGETQYF
TGTGCCAGCAGCATAATTGTCCAGGGGGAGACCCAGTACTTC
>TRBV6-5|-|-|TRBJ1-1
CASSPLNTEAFF
TGTGCCAGCAGCCCGCTAAACACTGAAGCTTTCTTT
>TRBV7-3|-|-|TRBJ2-3
CASSLRSGSTDTQYF
TGTGCCAGCAGCTTAAGGAGCGGTAGCACAGATACGCAGTATTTT
>TRBV28|-|-|TRBJ2-1
CASGGYNEQFF
TGTGCCAGTGGCGGGTACAATGAGCAGTTCTTC
>TRBV2|-|-|TRBJ2-7
CAILLKLPGLYEQYF
TGTGCCATCCTGCTGAAGCTCCCCGGGCTATACGAGCAGTACTTC
>TRBV19|-|-|TRBJ1-1
CASSRSGRQPHRNTEAFF
TGTGCCAGTAGCAGATCAGGCAGACAGCCACATCGAAACACTGAAGCTTTCTTT
>TRBV18|-|TRBD1|TRBJ2-5
CASSLQGALGETQYF
TGTGCCAGCTCGCTACAGGGGGCGCTTGGAGAGACCCAGTACTTC
>TRBV27|-|-|TRBJ2-1
CASSGYSYNEQFF
TGTGCCAGCAGCGGCTACTCCTACAATGAGCAGTTCTTC
>TRBV6-6|-|-|TRBJ2-7
CASSPSREQYF
TGTGCCAGCAGTCCTTCGCGGGAGCAGTACTTC
>TRBV18|-|-|TRBJ2-3
CASSPPGADTQYF
TGTGCCAGCTCACCACCCGGGGCAGATACGCAGTATTTT
>TRBV9|-|-|TRBJ2-7
CASSVGDSPYEQYF
TGTGCCAGCAGCGTAGGTGACAGCCCCTACGAGCAGTACTTC
>TRBV2|-|-|TRBJ1-5
CASSRERGGSFNQPQHF
TGTGCCAGCAGTAGAGAACGAGGGGGATCATTTAATCAGCCCCAGCATTTT
>TRBV30|-|TRBD1|TRBJ1-2
CAWTSGTGGAVGYTF
TGTGCCTGGACCTCCGGGACAGGGGGCGCCGTGGGCTACACCTTC
>TRBV9|once|TRBD1|TRBJ2-7
CASSVAPGQGVEQYF
TGTGCCAGCAGCGTCGCGCCGGGACAGGGGGTAGAGCAGTACTTC
>TRBV19|-|-|TRBJ2-2
CASNTGVNTGELFF
TGTGCCAGTAATACAGGAGTGAACACCGGGGAGCTGTTTTTT
>TRBV28|-|-|TRBJ1-4
CASSDSLTEKLFF
TGTGCCAGCAGCGACAGCCTGACTGAAAAACTGTTTTTT
>TRBV12-5|-|-|TRBJ2-7
CASGLHYEQYF
TGTGCTAGTGGTCTCCACTACGAGCAGTACTTC
>TRBV2|-|-|TRBJ1-4
CASIPDRNNNEKLFF
TGTGCCAGCATTCCTGACCGCAACAATAATGAAAAACTGTTTTTT
>TRBV6-5|-|-|TRBJ2-2
CASSRTYWAELFF
TGTGCCAGCAGCCGAACTTACTGGGCGGAGCTGTTTTTT
>TRBV10-1|-|-|TRBJ2-1
CASSDGSPYNEQFF
TGCGCCAGCAGTGATGGCTCGCCCTACAATGAGCAGTTCTTC
>TRBV6-5|-|-|TRBJ2-1
CASGADLYNEQFF
TGTGCCAGCGGGGCGGACCTCTACAATGAGCAGTTCTTC
>TRBV30|-|-|TRBJ2-7
CAWSAASYEQYF
TGTGCCTGGAGTGCGGCCTCCTACGAGCAGTACTTC